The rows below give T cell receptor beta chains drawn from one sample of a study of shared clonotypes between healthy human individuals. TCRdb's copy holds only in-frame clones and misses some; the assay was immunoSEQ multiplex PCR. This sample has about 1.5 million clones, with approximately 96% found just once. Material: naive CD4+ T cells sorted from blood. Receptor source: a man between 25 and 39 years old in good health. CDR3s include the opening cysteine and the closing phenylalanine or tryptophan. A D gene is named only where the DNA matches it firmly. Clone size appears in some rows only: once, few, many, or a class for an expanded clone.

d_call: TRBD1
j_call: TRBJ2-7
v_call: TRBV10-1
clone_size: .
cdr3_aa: CASSESPPGQLLASEQYF
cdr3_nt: TGCGCCAGCAGTGAGTCCCCTCCGGGACAGCTCTTAGCCAGCGAGCAGTACTTC

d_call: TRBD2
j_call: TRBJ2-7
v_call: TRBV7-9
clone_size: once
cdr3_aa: CASSLVVGLAGTYEQYF
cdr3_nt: TGTGCCAGCAGCTTAGTAGTTGGACTAGCGGGAACCTACGAGCAGTACTTC

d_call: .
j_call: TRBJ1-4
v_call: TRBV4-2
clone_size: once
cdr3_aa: CASSQDPLGGAANEKLFF
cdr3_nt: TGTGCCAGCAGCCAAGATCCGTTAGGGGGGGCGGCTAATGAAAAACTGTTTTTT

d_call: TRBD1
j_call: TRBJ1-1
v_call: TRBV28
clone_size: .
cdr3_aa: CASAKKQGWVSEAFF
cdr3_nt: TGTGCCAGCGCGAAAAAACAGGGGTGGGTGTCTGAAGCTTTCTTT

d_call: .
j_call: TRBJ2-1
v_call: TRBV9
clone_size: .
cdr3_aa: CASSVESVHNEQFF
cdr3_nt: TGTGCCAGCAGCGTAGAGTCGGTTCACAATGAGCAGTTCTTC

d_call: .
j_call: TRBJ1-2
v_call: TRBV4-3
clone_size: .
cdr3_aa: CASSHPGVHYGYTF
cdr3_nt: TGCGCCAGCAGCCATCCGGGCGTCCACTATGGCTACACCTTC

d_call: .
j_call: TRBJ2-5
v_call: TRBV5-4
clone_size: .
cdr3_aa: CASSFSGEKTQYF
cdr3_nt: TGTGCCAGCAGCTTTAGTGGGGAAAAGACCCAGTACTTC

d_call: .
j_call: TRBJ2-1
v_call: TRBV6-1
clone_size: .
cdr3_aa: CASSEESGGAYNEQFF
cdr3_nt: TGTGCCAGCAGTGAAGAATCCGGTGGCGCCTACAATGAGCAGTTCTTC

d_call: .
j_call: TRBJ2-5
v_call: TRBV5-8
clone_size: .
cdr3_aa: CASSLNLAHGTQYF
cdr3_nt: TGTGCCAGCAGCCTTAATTTGGCTCACGGGACCCAGTACTTC

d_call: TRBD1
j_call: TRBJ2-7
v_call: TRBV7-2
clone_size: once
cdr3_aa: CASSLRKTGSEQYF
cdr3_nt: TGTGCCAGCAGCTTACGCAAGACAGGGTCCGAGCAGTACTTC

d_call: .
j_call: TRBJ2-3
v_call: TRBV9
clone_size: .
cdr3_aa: CASSVEGGNTDTQYF
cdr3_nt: TGTGCCAGCAGCGTAGAAGGGGGTAATACAGATACGCAGTATTTT

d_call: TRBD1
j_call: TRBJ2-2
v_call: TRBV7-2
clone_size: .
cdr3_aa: CASSLASQGANTGELFF
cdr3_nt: TGTGCCAGCAGCTTAGCTAGTCAGGGGGCCAACACCGGGGAGCTGTTTTTT

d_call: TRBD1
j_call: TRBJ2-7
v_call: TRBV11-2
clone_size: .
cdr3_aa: CASSLVLQGFSYEQYF
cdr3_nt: TGTGCCAGCAGTTTAGTTTTACAGGGGTTCTCCTACGAGCAGTACTTC

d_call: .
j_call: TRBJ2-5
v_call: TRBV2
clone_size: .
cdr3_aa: CASSEALRVSRETQYF
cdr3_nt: TGTGCCAGCAGTGAAGCGCTTCGGGTTAGTAGGGAGACCCAGTACTTC

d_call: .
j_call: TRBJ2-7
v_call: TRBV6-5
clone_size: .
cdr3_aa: CASSFLFLDEQYF
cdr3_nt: TGTGCCAGCAGTTTTCTCTTTTTGGACGAGCAGTACTTC

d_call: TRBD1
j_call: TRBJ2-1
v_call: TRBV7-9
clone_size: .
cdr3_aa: CASSPQGALYNEQFF
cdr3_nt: TGTGCCAGCAGCCCTCAGGGGGCGCTGTACAATGAGCAGTTCTTC

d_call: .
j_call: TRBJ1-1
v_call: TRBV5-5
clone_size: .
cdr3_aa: CASSLGSASTEAFF
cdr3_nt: TGTGCCAGCAGCTTGGGCTCCGCAAGCACTGAAGCTTTCTTT

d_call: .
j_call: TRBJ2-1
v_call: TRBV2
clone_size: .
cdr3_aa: CASAEMIEQFF
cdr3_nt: TGTGCCAGTGCGGAAATGATAGAGCAGTTCTTC

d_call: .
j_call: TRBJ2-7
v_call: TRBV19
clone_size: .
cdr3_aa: CASSATPYEQYF
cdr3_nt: TGTGCCAGTAGTGCCACGCCCTACGAGCAGTACTTC

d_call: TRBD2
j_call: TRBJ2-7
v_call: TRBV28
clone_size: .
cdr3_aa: CASRSGTSGSGTYEQYF
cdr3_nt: TGTGCCAGCAGGTCCGGGACTAGCGGGAGTGGCACGTACGAGCAGTACTTC

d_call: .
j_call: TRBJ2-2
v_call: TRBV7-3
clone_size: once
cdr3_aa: CASSLDIWGIANTGELFF
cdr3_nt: TGTGCCAGCAGCTTAGATATTTGGGGCATCGCGAACACCGGGGAGCTGTTTTTT

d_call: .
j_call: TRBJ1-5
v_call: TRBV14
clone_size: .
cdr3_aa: CASSLRGNQPQHF
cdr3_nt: TGTGCCAGCAGCCTAAGGGGGAATCAGCCCCAGCATTTT

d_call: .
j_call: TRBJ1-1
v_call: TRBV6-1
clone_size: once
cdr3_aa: CASSEVEDTEAFF
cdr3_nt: TGTGCCAGCAGTGAAGTTGAAGACACTGAAGCTTTCTTT

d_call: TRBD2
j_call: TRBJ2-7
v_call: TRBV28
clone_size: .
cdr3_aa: CASSNGGSFPDEQYF
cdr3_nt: TGTGCCAGCAGTAACGGCGGGAGTTTTCCCGACGAGCAGTACTTC

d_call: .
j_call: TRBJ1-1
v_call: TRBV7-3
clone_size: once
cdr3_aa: CASSLSGSEAFF
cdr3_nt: TGTGCCAGCAGCTTATCAGGGTCTGAAGCTTTCTTT

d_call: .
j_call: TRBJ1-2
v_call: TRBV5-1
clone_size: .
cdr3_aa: CASSLQAFNYGYTF
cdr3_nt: TGCGCCAGCAGCTTACAGGCATTTAACTATGGCTACACCTTC

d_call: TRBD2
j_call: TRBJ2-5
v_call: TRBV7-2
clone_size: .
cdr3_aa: CASSSRTSGSVTQYF
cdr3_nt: TGTGCCAGCAGCTCCCGGACTAGCGGCAGTGTGACCCAGTACTTC

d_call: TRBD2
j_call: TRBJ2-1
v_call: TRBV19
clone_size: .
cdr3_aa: CASSIRPAGAGNEQFF
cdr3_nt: TGTGCCAGTAGTATAAGACCAGCGGGAGCGGGCAATGAGCAGTTCTTC

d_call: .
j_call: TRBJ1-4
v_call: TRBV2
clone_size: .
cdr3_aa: CASSEGTREEEKLFF
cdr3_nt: TGTGCCAGCAGTGAAGGGACAAGGGAGGAGGAAAAACTGTTTTTT

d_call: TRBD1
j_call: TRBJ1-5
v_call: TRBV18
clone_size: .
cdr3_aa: CASSPDRVQPQHF
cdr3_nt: TGTGCCAGCTCACCAGACAGGGTTCAGCCCCAGCATTTT

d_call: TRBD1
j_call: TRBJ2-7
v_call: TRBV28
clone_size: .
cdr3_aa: CASSRTGTGRTYEQYF
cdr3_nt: TGTGCCAGCAGTCGGACCGGGACAGGAAGGACCTACGAGCAGTACTTC

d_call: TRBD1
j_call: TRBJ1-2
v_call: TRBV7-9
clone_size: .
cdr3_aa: CASSFRGQGEGYTF
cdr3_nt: TGTGCCAGCAGCTTTAGGGGACAGGGAGAGGGCTACACCTTC

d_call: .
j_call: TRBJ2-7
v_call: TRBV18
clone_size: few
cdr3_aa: CASSPRDSSYEQYF
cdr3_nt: TGTGCCAGCTCACCGAGAGACAGCTCCTACGAGCAGTACTTC

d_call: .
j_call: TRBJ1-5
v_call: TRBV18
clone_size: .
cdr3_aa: CASSPGHSSNQPQHF
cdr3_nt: TGTGCCAGCTCACCCGGACACTCAAGCAATCAGCCCCAGCATTTT

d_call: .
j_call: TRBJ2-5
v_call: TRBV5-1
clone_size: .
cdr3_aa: CASSPVGGFRGRGETQYF
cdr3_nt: TGCGCCAGCAGCCCCGTTGGTGGGTTCAGGGGAAGAGGGGAGACCCAGTACTTC

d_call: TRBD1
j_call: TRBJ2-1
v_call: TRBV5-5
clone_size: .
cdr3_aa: CASSSLPGQGYNEQFF
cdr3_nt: TGTGCCAGCAGCTCCTTACCGGGACAGGGCTACAATGAGCAGTTCTTC

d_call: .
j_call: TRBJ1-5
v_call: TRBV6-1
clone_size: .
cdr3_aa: CASSEQGIFGDQPQHF
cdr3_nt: TGTGCCAGCAGTGAACAGGGGATCTTCGGCGATCAGCCCCAGCATTTT

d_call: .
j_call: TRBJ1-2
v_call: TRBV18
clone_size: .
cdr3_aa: CASSLDGTNYGYTF
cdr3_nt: TGTGCCAGCTCGCTCGACGGGACTAACTATGGCTACACCTTC

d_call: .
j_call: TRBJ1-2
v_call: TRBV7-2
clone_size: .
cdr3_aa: CASSTLEGKNYGYTF
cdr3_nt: TGTGCCAGCAGCACCTTGGAAGGGAAGAACTATGGCTACACCTTC